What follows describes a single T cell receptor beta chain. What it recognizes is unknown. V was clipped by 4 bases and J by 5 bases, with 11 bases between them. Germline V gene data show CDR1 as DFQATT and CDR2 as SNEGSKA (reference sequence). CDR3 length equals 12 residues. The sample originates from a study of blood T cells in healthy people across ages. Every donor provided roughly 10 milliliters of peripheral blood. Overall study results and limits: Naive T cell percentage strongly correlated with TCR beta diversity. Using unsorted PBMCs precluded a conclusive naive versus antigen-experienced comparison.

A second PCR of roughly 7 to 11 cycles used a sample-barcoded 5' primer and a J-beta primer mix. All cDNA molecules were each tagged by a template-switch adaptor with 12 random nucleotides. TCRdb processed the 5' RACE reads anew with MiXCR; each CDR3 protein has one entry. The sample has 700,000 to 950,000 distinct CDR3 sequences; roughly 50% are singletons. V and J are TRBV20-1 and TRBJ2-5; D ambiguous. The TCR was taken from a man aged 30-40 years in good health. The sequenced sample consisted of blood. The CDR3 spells CSATGFGETQYF. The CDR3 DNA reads TGCAGTGCTACTGGTTTCGGGGAGACCCAGTACTTC.